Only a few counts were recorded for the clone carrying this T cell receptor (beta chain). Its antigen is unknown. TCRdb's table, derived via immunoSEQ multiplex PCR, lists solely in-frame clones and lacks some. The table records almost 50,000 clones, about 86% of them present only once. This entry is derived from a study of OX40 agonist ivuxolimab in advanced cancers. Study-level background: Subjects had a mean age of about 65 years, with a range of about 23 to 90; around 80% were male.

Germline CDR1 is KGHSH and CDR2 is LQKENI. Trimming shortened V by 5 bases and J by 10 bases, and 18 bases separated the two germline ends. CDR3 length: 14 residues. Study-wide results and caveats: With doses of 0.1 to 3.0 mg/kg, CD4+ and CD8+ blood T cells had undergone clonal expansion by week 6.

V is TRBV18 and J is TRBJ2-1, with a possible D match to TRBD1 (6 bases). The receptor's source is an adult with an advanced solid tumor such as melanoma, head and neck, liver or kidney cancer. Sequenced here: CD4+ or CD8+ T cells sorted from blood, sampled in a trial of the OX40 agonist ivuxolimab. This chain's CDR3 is CASSGGQNTVEQFF. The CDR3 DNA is TGTGCCAGCTCAGGGGGACAAAATACTGTGGAGCAGTTCTTC. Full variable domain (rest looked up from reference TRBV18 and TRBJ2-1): NAGVMQNPRHLVRRRGQEARLRCSPMKGHSHVYWYRQLPEEGLKFMVYLQKENIIDESGMPKERFSAEFPKEGPSILRIQQVVRGDSAAYFCASSGGQNTVEQFFGPGTRLTVL.